The 23 T cell receptor beta chains presented below share a single source sample, sequenced in a study of beta chain features in type 1 diabetes. Expressed TCRB transcripts were sequenced because the entire RNA isolate underwent reverse transcription. Profiling relied on immunoSEQ multiplex PCR, and the TCRdb table lists in-frame clones only, not all of them. This table holds about 410,000 clones, roughly 14% found once. The sample was naive CD4+ T cells from blood. The receptors derive from a man aged 25 to 40 in good health.

In its sample, this clone was seen a few times. The V gene is TRBV27, the J gene TRBJ1-2; D remains unclear. The CDR3 consists of 13 residues. With 4 bases removed from V and 0 bases from J, the gap between germline ends came to 6 bases. Germline V gene sequence: CDR1 MNHEY, CDR2 SMNVEV (reference sequence). The CDR3 bases are TGTGCCAGCAGTTGGGGATCTAACTATGGCTACACCTTC. Translation gives CASSWGSNYGYTF.

This clone appeared a few times. The rearrangement uses TRBV5-8 and TRBJ2-1; D is uncertain. The CDR3 covers 14 residues. The V gene's germline CDR1 is SGHTS and CDR2 YDEGEE. The V and J ends lost 5 bases and 2 bases respectively, with 11 bases between them. CDR3 nucleotides: TGTGCCAGCAGACAAAGGATCCCCTACAATGAGCAGTTCTTC. Its protein product is CASRQRIPYNEQFF.

The genes are TRBV5-1 and TRBJ1-4; D not certain. Germline loops: CDR1 SGHRS, CDR2 YFSETQ. With 2 bases removed from V and 5 bases from J, the gap between germline ends came to 13 bases. CDR3 length: 15 amino acids. CDR3 coding DNA: TGCGCCAGCAGCTTAGACACGCCTAACAATGAAAAACTGTTTTTT. This translates into CASSLDTPNNEKLFF.

The J gene is TRBJ2-3, the V gene TRBV7-2; D is possibly TRBD1 (6 bases). V lost 0 bases, J lost 4 bases, and 11 bases lay in between. The CDR3 runs to 15 residues. Germline assignment: CDR1 SGHTA and CDR2 FQGNSA. DNA of the CDR3: TGTGCCAGCAGCTTAGCGGGGGCATGGGCAGATACGCAGTATTTT. It codes for CASSLAGAWADTQYF.

The gene calls are TRBV2 and TRBJ2-6; maybe TRBD1 (6 bases). The V gene lost 5 bases and the J gene lost 2 bases, with 10 bases spanning the gap. CDR1 and CDR2 from the germline V gene are SNHLY and FYNNEI. The CDR3 contains 15 residues. The CDR3 DNA follows: TGTGCCAGCAGTTACAGGGAGCCTGGGGCCAACGTCCTGACTTTC. Protein: CASSYREPGANVLTF.

The V gene is TRBV2, the J gene TRBJ2-1, with TRBD2 matching 12 bases. After removal of 5 bases from V and 4 bases from J, the junction contained 6 bases not matched to a gene. Germline values: CDR1 SNHLY, CDR2 FYNNEI. The length of the CDR3 is 16 residues. The CDR3 coding sequence is TGTGCCAGCAGTCCAAGACTAGCGGGAGCGTACAATGAGCAGTTCTTC. As protein: CASSPRLAGAYNEQFF.

The V and J genes are TRBV15 and TRBJ2-5; 8 bases are a match to TRBD1. V lost 5 bases, J lost 5 bases, and 7 bases stayed unmatched. From germline, CDR1 is LNHNV and CDR2 YYDKDF (reference sequence). This CDR3 contains 14 residues. CDR3 loop: CATSPIRGHETQYF. The CDR3 DNA is TGTGCCACCAGCCCCATCAGGGGGCACGAGACCCAGTACTTC. The full variable domain, completed using reference TRBV15 and TRBJ2-5, is DAMVIQNPRYQVTQFGKPVTLSCSQTLNHNVMYWYQQKSSQAPKLLFHYYDKDFNNEADTPDNFQSRRPNTSFCFLDIRSPGLGDTAMYLCATSPIRGHETQYFGPGTRLLVL.

J is TRBJ2-3 and V is TRBV27; possibly TRBD2 for D (6 bases). The length of the CDR3 is 16 residues. V lost 5 bases to trimming and J lost 1 base, with 16 bases between them. Germline V gene lookup returns CDR1 MNHEY and CDR2 SMNVEV (reference sequence). CDR3 loop: CASSARLRGGTDTQYF. CDR3 DNA: TGTGCCAGCAGTGCACGTCTTCGCGGGGGCACAGATACGCAGTATTTT.

This clone was counted once. The chain employs TRBV28 and TRBJ1-2; 8 nucleotides line up with TRBD1. This CDR3 is 13 amino acids long. Per the germline V gene, CDR1 is MDHEN and CDR2 is SYDVKM. V lost 4 bases, J lost 6 bases, and 4 bases stayed unmatched. The CDR3 DNA is TGTGCCAGCAGTTCGCAGGGGGCTAATGGCTACACCTTC. Its protein product is CASSSQGANGYTF.

This clone has a handful of counts. The chain is built from TRBV4-1 and TRBJ1-2; D unresolved. Germline loops: CDR1 MGHRA, CDR2 YSYEKL. The CDR3 covers 15 residues. Between the trimmed V and J ends, which lost 1 base and 2 bases, there was a span of 11 bases. The CDR3 sequence is CASSQGDLPNYGYTF. The CDR3 DNA reads TGCGCCAGCAGCCAAGGCGATTTACCGAACTATGGCTACACCTTC.

V is TRBV7-8 and J is TRBJ1-1, with D unresolved. In germline, CDR1 is SGHVS, CDR2 FQNEAQ. Trimming removed 5 bases at V and 2 bases at J, with 15 bases between. The CDR3 runs to 15 residues. CDR3 region: CASSLERAVNTEAFF. As DNA, the CDR3 is TGTGCCAGCAGCCTCGAACGCGCAGTTAACACTGAAGCTTTCTTT.

The rearrangement links TRBV5-4 to TRBJ2-4; 8 bases match TRBD1. CDR1 and CDR2 (germline): SGHNT, YYREEE (reference sequence). The V and J ends lost 4 bases and 0 bases, in that order; junction bases with no gene match: 9. The CDR3 loop spans 17 amino acids. CDR3 in amino acids: CASSTRDRPLAKNIQYF. CDR3 bases: TGTGCCAGCAGCACCCGGGACAGGCCCCTAGCCAAAAACATTCAGTACTTC.

The rearrangement uses TRBV5-1 and TRBJ2-4; D gene ambiguous. The CDR3 is made up of 14 amino acids. Germline V gene sequence: CDR1 SGHRS, CDR2 YFSETQ. V was cut by 0 bases and J by 2 bases, with 6 bases left in between. The CDR3 sequence is CASSLGDPKNIQYF. The CDR3, as DNA: TGCGCCAGCAGCTTGGGTGACCCCAAAAACATTCAGTACTTC. Looking up the rest from reference TRBV5-1 and TRBJ2-4 gives the full variable domain: KAGVTQTPRYLIKTRGQQVTLSCSPISGHRSVSWYQQTPGQGLQFLFEYFSETQRNKGNFPGRFSGRQFSNSRSEMNVSTLELGDSALYLCASSLGDPKNIQYFGAGTRLSVL.

This clone was found many times. V is TRBV7-9 and J is TRBJ2-1, with D tentatively TRBD1 (6 bases). Germline CDR1 reads SEHNR; CDR2 reads FQNEAQ (reference sequence). The CDR3 length is 14 residues. The V gene lost 3 bases and the J gene lost 6 bases, with 12 bases spanning the gap. CDR3 coding DNA: TGTGCCAGCAGCTTCAGGACAGTCGGCAATGAGCAGTTCTTC. Its protein is CASSFRTVGNEQFF.

The V gene is TRBV18, the J gene TRBJ2-3, with D perhaps assigned TRBD1 or TRBD2 (5 bases each). The CDR3 has 14 amino acids. Trimming pared 3 bases from V and 2 bases from J, leaving 9 bases between. Germline assignment: CDR1 KGHSH and CDR2 LQKENI. CDR3 region: CASSPGTHTDTQYF. The DNA for the CDR3 is TGTGCCAGCTCACCTGGGACCCACACAGATACGCAGTATTTT. Together with reference TRBV18 and TRBJ2-3, the CDR3 gives the full variable domain: NAGVMQNPRHLVRRRGQEARLRCSPMKGHSHVYWYRQLPEEGLKFMVYLQKENIIDESGMPKERFSAEFPKEGPSILRIQQVVRGDSAAYFCASSPGTHTDTQYFGPGTRLTVL.

This clone was detected a few times. The V and J genes are TRBV7-3 and TRBJ2-1; D is possibly TRBD1 or TRBD2 (5 bases each). Germline V gives CDR1 SGHTA, CDR2 FQGTGA. The CDR3 length is 14 residues. The V gene lost 5 bases and the J gene lost 5 bases, with 13 bases spanning the gap. CDR3 residues: CASSAGTLNNEQFF. In DNA form, the CDR3 reads TGTGCCAGCAGCGCCGGGACGCTGAACAATGAGCAGTTCTTC.

This sequence joins TRBV9 and TRBJ1-5, with D hard to call. Trimming shortened V by 4 bases and J by 6 bases, and 5 bases separated the two germline ends. This CDR3 spans 11 amino acids. CDR1 and CDR2 from the germline V gene are SGDLS and YYNGEE. CDR3 in DNA: TGTGCCAGCAGCCCTCGTCAGCCCCAGCATTTT. This encodes CASSPRQPQHF.

CDR3 region: CASSRITGAEAFF. CDR3 DNA sequence: TGCGCCAGCAGCCGAATTACAGGAGCTGAAGCTTTCTTT. The chain joins TRBV4-3 to TRBJ1-1; perhaps TRBD1 as D (5 bases). V was shortened by 4 bases and J by 6 bases, with 12 bases between the two germline ends. The V gene's germline CDR1 is LGHNA and CDR2 YSLEER. The CDR3 has 13 amino acids.

This clone has a handful of counts. This chain joins TRBV7-2 and TRBJ2-3; D is perhaps TRBD1 (5 bases). The CDR3 is 16 residues long. The germline V and J ends were trimmed by 5 bases and 5 bases, with 20 bases remaining between them. Germline values: CDR1 SGHTA, CDR2 FQGNSA. The CDR3 sequence is CASSPQTEGSGDTQYF. CDR3 nucleotides: TGTGCCAGCAGCCCCCAGACAGAAGGGTCGGGAGATACGCAGTATTTT.

J is TRBJ2-1 and V is TRBV5-1; D gene unclear. The CDR3 has 16 residues. The V gene's germline CDR1 is SGHRS and CDR2 YFSETQ. Trimming removed 0 bases from V and 0 bases from J, with 10 bases in between. DNA of the CDR3: TGCGCCAGCAGCTTGGGAAGCGCTAGCTCCTACAATGAGCAGTTCTTC. Translated: CASSLGSASSYNEQFF. The whole variable domain, filled in from reference TRBV5-1 and TRBJ2-1, reads KAGVTQTPRYLIKTRGQQVTLSCSPISGHRSVSWYQQTPGQGLQFLFEYFSETQRNKGNFPGRFSGRQFSNSRSEMNVSTLELGDSALYLCASSLGSASSYNEQFFGPGTRLTVL.

This clone came up a few times. V is TRBV7-3 and J is TRBJ2-3, with 10 bases aligning to TRBD2. There are 15 residues in the CDR3. Trimming took 6 bases from V and 0 from J; bases not matched to a gene: 3. Germline V gene data show CDR1 as SGHTA and CDR2 as FQGTGA. The CDR3, as DNA: TGTGCCAGCAGTACTAGCGGGATTAGCACAGATACGCAGTATTTT. Its protein is CASSTSGISTDTQYF.

The V gene is TRBV28, the J gene TRBJ1-6, with 8 bases lining up with TRBD1. CDR1 and CDR2 (germline): MDHEN, SYDVKM. V lost 6 bases to trimming and J lost 7 bases; unmatched junction nucleotides: 8. CDR3 size: 15 residues. The CDR3 DNA reads as TGTGCCAGCAGCCGAGGACAGGGCAGGAATTCACCCCTCCACTTT. It codes for CASSRGQGRNSPLHF. The complete variable domain, with remaining parts taken from reference TRBV28 and TRBJ1-6, reads DVKVTQSSRYLVKRTGEKVFLECVQDMDHENMFWYRQDPGLGLRLIYFSYDVKMKEKGDIPEGYSVSREKKERFSLILESASTNQTSMYLCASSRGQGRNSPLHFGNGTRLTVT.

This clone was picked up a small number of times. The chain couples TRBV6-1 to TRBJ1-6, with D perhaps matching TRBD1 (5 bases). Germline V gene sequence: CDR1 MNHNS, CDR2 SASEGT. With 7 bases removed from V and 8 bases from J, the gap between germline ends came to 18 bases. The CDR3 contains 15 residues. The CDR3 DNA sequence: TGTGCCAGCACCGAAAGGGCAGGGAGGGATTCACCCCTCCACTTT. Translating it yields CASTERAGRDSPLHF.